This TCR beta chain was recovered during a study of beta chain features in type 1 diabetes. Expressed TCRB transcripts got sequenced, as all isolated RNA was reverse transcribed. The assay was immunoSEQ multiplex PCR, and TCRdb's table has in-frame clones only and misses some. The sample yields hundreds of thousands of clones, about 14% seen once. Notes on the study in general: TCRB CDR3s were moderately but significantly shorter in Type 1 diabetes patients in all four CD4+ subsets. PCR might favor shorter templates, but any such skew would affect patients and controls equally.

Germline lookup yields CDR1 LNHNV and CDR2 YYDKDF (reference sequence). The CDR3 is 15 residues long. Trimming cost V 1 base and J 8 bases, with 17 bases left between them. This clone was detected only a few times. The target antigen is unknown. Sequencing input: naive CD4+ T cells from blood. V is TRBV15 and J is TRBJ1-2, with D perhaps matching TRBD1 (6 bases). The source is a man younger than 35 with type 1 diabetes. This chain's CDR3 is CATSRVLQGLEGYTF. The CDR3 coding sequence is TGTGCCACCAGCAGAGTACTACAGGGTTTGGAGGGCTACACCTTC.